These 22 T cell receptor beta chains were all obtained from the same sample, sequenced in a study of CD8 T cells in Susac syndrome. It was with random hexamers that roughly 0.45 to 1 ug RNA was reverse transcribed. TCRdb called the immunoSEQ multiplex PCR reads again in MiXCR, with one record for every CDR3 protein. In the table there are some 300,000 distinct CDR3 sequences, about 91% of which are singletons. Material for sequencing was CD8+ T cells from PBMCs. These receptors were obtained from a human donor with multiple sclerosis.

The V gene is TRBV6-2 or TRBV6-3, the J gene TRBJ1-5; weak D call: TRBD1 (5 bases). V lost 6 bases and J lost 1, with 16 bases in between. There are 16 residues in the CDR3. The germline V gene encodes CDR1 MNHEY and CDR2 SVGEGT. The CDR3 nucleotides read TGTGCCAGCAGCACCCCTGGAGGGGAGAGCAATCAGCCCCAGCATTTT. Translation gives CASSTPGGESNQPQHF.

The J gene is TRBJ2-6, the V gene TRBV27; tentatively, D is TRBD1 (5 bases). Per the germline V gene, CDR1 is MNHEY and CDR2 is SMNVEV (reference sequence). There are 16 residues in the CDR3. Trimming pared 7 bases from V and 0 bases from J, leaving 13 bases between. In DNA form, the CDR3 reads TGTGCCAGCACCCCCCTGGGGCACTCTGGGGCCAACGTCCTGACTTTC. Residues: CASTPLGHSGANVLTF.

V and J are TRBV6-4 and TRBJ2-3; D gene ambiguous. The CDR3 is 13 residues long. Trimming cost V 2 bases and J 1 base, with 4 bases left between them. Germline V gene data show CDR1 as MRHNA and CDR2 as SNTAGT. The CDR3 loop is CASSDGGTDTQYF. Written as DNA, the CDR3 is TGTGCCAGCAGTGACGGCGGCACAGATACGCAGTATTTT.

This clonotype occurred once. This chain joins TRBV30 and TRBJ2-7, with a weak D call TRBD1 (6 bases). The CDR3 loop spans 12 amino acids. V was trimmed by 0 bases and J by 9 bases, leaving 12 bases between them. Germline loops: CDR1 GTSNPN, CDR2 SVGIG (reference sequence). Here the CDR3 reads CAWSVLQGLQYF. In nucleotides, the CDR3 is TGTGCCTGGAGTGTACTCCAGGGGTTGCAGTACTTC.

This sequence joins TRBV28 and TRBJ2-1; 12 nucleotides line up with TRBD2. Germline V gene lookup returns CDR1 MDHEN and CDR2 SYDVKM. This CDR3 has 19 residues. Losses at the gene ends were 3 bases for V and 6 bases for J; bases not matched to a gene: 15. The DNA for the CDR3 is TGTGCCAGCAGTTTTGAGGTGACTAGCGGGAGAATAGCCGCCAATGAGCAGTTCTTC. Amino acids: CASSFEVTSGRIAANEQFF.

The chain couples TRBV5-4 to TRBJ2-7; tentatively, D is TRBD2 (5 bases). Trimming left V 4 bases short and J 1 base short, with 21 bases between. The CDR3 has 17 residues. In germline, CDR1 is SGHNT, CDR2 YYREEE (reference sequence). CDR3 in amino acids: CASSLMMGGGGSYEQYF. CDR3 DNA: TGTGCCAGCAGCCTTATGATGGGCGGCGGAGGATCCTACGAGCAGTACTTC.

J is TRBJ2-3 and V is TRBV7-9; D remains unclear. The germline V gene encodes CDR1 SEHNR and CDR2 FQNEAQ (reference sequence). The CDR3 covers 11 residues. Trimming stripped 10 bases from V and 5 bases from J, with 10 bases between. The CDR3 DNA reads TGTGCCACCCACCGTTTAGATACGCAGTATTTT. Translated: CATHRLDTQYF.

The chain couples TRBV6-2 or TRBV6-3 to TRBJ2-4, with 7 bases aligning to TRBD1. The CDR3 runs to 16 residues. J lost 3 bases, V lost 2 bases, and 7 bases had no gene match. The V gene's germline CDR1 is MNHEY and CDR2 SVGEGT. The CDR3 nucleotides read TGTGCCAGCAGTTACGCCTTCGGACAGGTCAAAAACATTCAGTACTTC. As protein: CASSYAFGQVKNIQYF.

The chain employs TRBV4-3 and TRBJ2-1, with D maybe TRBD1 (5 bases). Trimming removed 0 bases from V and 5 bases from J, with 11 bases in between. The germline CDR1 and CDR2 sequences are LGHNA and YSLEER. This CDR3 has 15 residues. The CDR3 reads CASSQDPMGHNEQFF. CDR3 nucleotide sequence: TGCGCCAGCAGCCAAGATCCGATGGGGCACAATGAGCAGTTCTTC.

The chain is built from TRBV9 and TRBJ1-1; no clear D gene. Trimming shortened V by 0 bases and J by 5 bases, and 8 bases separated the two germline ends. CDR1 and CDR2 (germline): SGDLS, YYNGEE. The CDR3 spans 13 residues. This CDR3 is CASSVASGTEAFF. For the CDR3, the DNA is TGTGCCAGCAGCGTAGCGTCAGGTACTGAAGCTTTCTTT.

The chain links TRBV4-3 to TRBJ2-3; 9 nucleotides line up with TRBD2. The V segment lost 4 bases and the J segment 2 bases; nucleotides outside the gene matches: 10. The length of the CDR3 is 17 residues. Germline V gene lookup returns CDR1 LGHNA and CDR2 YSLEER. The CDR3 DNA follows: TGCGCCAGCAGCCGGCTGACCGCGGGGGGGAACACAGATACGCAGTATTTT. It is translated as CASSRLTAGGNTDTQYF.

The chain joins TRBV6-2 or TRBV6-3 to TRBJ2-2; 11 positions agree with TRBD2. The CDR3 extends over 16 amino acids. V was clipped by 5 bases and J by 5 bases; unmatched bases: 7. CDR1 and CDR2 (germline): MNHEY, SVGEGT. The CDR3 nucleotides read TGTGCCAGCAGTCTCTGGACTAGCGGGCCAACCGGGGAGCTGTTTTTT. Translation gives CASSLWTSGPTGELFF.

This CDR3 is CATSKEPGTRRDIQYF. CDR3 DNA sequence: TGTGCCACCAGCAAAGAACCCGGGACAAGGAGGGACATTCAGTACTTC. V is TRBV15 and J is TRBJ2-4; D is tentatively TRBD1 or TRBD2 (6 bases each). The V end was cut by 4 bases, the J end by 8 bases, with 21 bases between. Germline values: CDR1 LNHNV, CDR2 YYDKDF (reference sequence). The CDR3 covers 16 residues. The variable domain in full, with the rest retrieved from reference TRBV15 and TRBJ2-4, is DAMVIQNPRYQVTQFGKPVTLSCSQTLNHNVMYWYQQKSSQAPKLLFHYYDKDFNNEADTPDNFQSRRPNTSFCFLDIRSPGLGDTAMYLCATSKEPGTRRDIQYFGAGTRLSVL.

The genes are TRBV6-2 or TRBV6-3 and TRBJ1-2; D gene ambiguous. Germline V CDR1 and CDR2: MNHEY, SVGEGT. Deletions cut 4 bases from V and 5 bases from J, with 20 bases between. This CDR3 is built from 16 residues. CDR3 coding DNA: TGTGCCAGCAGTTTGGATCCCCGGGTTACATCATATGGCTACACCTTC. Protein: CASSLDPRVTSYGYTF.

This chain joins TRBV12-3 or TRBV12-4 and TRBJ2-2, with D uncertain. The CDR3 has 14 amino acids. Deletions cut 8 bases from V and 1 base from J, with 11 bases between. CDR3 sequence: CASSYYGNTGELFF. The CDR3 DNA reads as TGTGCCAGCTCCTACTACGGGAACACCGGGGAGCTGTTTTTT.

The chain is built from TRBV6-2 or TRBV6-3 and TRBJ2-1; 9 nucleotides agree with TRBD2. CDR1 and CDR2 (germline): MNHEY, SVGEGT. CDR3 length: 14 residues. V shed 2 bases and J 4 bases; nucleotides not matched to a gene: 0. The DNA for the CDR3 is TGTGCCAGCAGTTACCTAGCGGGGTACAATGAGCAGTTCTTC. Translation: CASSYLAGYNEQFF.

The rearrangement joins TRBV27 to TRBJ2-3, with 9 bases aligning to TRBD1. Unmatched junction bases numbered 7, after V lost 5 bases and J lost 4 bases. The CDR3 consists of 15 residues. From germline, CDR1 is MNHEY and CDR2 SMNVEV (reference sequence). DNA of the CDR3: TGTGCCAGCAGTCTCACAGGGGGCGCCGCAGATACGCAGTATTTT. It codes for CASSLTGGAADTQYF.

The chain joins TRBV2 to TRBJ2-7; 8 positions match TRBD1. Germline CDR1 is SNHLY and CDR2 is FYNNEI. This CDR3 spans 14 amino acids. J was trimmed by 2 bases and V by 4 bases; bases with no gene match: 4. CDR3 residues: CASSAVTGAYEQYF. CDR3 nucleotide sequence: TGTGCCAGCAGTGCCGTGACAGGGGCCTACGAGCAGTACTTC.

The chain has TRBV7-9 and TRBJ2-2, with D unclear. V dropped 1 base and J dropped 4 bases, with 7 bases sitting between them. Per germline, CDR1 SEHNR and CDR2 FQNEAQ (reference sequence). There are 14 residues in the CDR3. The CDR3 sequence is CASSLVQLTGELFF. In DNA, the CDR3 is TGTGCCAGCAGCTTAGTACAGCTCACCGGGGAGCTGTTTTTT.

The chain joins TRBV6-2 or TRBV6-3 to TRBJ1-1; perhaps TRBD1 as D (5 bases). Trimming took 0 bases from V and 6 from J, leaving 14 bases between them. Germline V lookup: CDR1 MNHEY, CDR2 SVGEGT. This CDR3 has 15 residues. CDR3 loop: CASSYSSGGYAEAFF. CDR3 nucleotides: TGTGCCAGCAGTTACTCCTCGGGGGGATATGCTGAAGCTTTCTTT.

This clonotype was observed a single time. J is TRBJ2-2 and V is TRBV23-1; 11 bases are shared with TRBD2. TRBV23-1 is identified as an open reading frame with a role that is uncertain. The length of the CDR3 is 17 residues. With 3 bases clipped from V and 3 bases from J, the junction kept 6 bases outside the gene matches. CDR3: CASSHLAGGPDTGELFF. Written as DNA, the CDR3 is TGCGCCAGCAGTCACTTAGCGGGAGGGCCTGACACCGGGGAGCTGTTTTTT.

This chain links TRBV10-3 with TRBJ1-1; possibly TRBD1 for D (6 bases). The CDR3 totals 16 residues. Germline CDR1 and CDR2: ENHRY and SYGVKD. V lost 2 bases and J lost 3, with 16 bases in between. CDR3 region: CAISEGTGILDTEAFF. The CDR3 DNA follows: TGTGCCATCAGTGAGGGTACAGGGATTTTGGACACTGAAGCTTTCTTT.